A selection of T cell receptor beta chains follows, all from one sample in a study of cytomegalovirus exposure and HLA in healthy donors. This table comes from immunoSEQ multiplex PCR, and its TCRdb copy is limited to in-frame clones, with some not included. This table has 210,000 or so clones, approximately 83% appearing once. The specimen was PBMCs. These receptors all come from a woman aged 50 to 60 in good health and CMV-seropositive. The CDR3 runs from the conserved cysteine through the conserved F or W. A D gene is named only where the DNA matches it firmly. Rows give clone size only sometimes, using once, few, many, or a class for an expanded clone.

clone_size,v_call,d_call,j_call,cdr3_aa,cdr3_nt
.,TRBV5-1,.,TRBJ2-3,CASSLGTLSTDTQYF,TGCGCCAGCAGCCTGGGGACTCTAAGCACAGATACGCAGTATTTT
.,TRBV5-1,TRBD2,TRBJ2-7,CASSLETSGAPTYEQYF,TGCGCCAGCAGCTTGGAGACTAGCGGGGCTCCTACCTACGAGCAGTACTTC
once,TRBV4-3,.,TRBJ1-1,CASSQDGGGRGDTEAFF,TGCGCCAGCAGCCAAGATGGGGGGGGTAGGGGGGACACTGAAGCTTTCTTT
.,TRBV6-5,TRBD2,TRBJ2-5,CASSHRDYRETQYF,TGTGCCAGCAGTCACCGGGACTACCGGGAGACCCAGTACTTC
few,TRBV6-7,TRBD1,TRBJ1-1,CASSYSGTALAEAFF,TGTGCCAGCAGTTACTCGGGGACAGCACTCGCCGAAGCTTTCTTT
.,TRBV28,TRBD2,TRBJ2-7,CASGERQPGGYEQYF,TGTGCCAGCGGTGAAAGACAGCCGGGGGGGTACGAGCAGTACTTC
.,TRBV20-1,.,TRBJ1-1,CSAGVNTEAFF,TGCAGTGCAGGGGTGAACACTGAAGCTTTCTTT
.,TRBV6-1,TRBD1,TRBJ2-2,CASSIRDRAGELFF,TGTGCCAGCAGCATTCGGGACAGGGCCGGGGAGCTGTTTTTT
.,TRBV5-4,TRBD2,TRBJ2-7,CASSFGDHSGTSYEQYF,TGTGCCAGCAGCTTTGGAGACCACTCCGGGACTAGCTACGAGCAGTACTTC
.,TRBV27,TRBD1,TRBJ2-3,CASSSTPGQGASIDTQYF,TGTGCCAGCAGTTCCACTCCGGGACAGGGGGCGTCTATAGATACGCAGTATTTT
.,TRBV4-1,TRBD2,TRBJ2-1,CASRGLAGGINEQFF,TGCGCCAGCAGAGGACTAGCGGGGGGGATCAATGAGCAGTTCTTC
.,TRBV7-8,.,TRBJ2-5,CASSLQAIRETQYF,TGTGCCAGCAGCTTACAAGCGATTCGGGAGACCCAGTACTTC
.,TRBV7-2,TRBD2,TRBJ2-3,CASSSPILAGGNTDTQYF,TGTGCCAGCAGCTCCCCGATACTAGCGGGGGGGAACACAGATACGCAGTATTTT
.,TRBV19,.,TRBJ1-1,CASSPRGSTEAFF,TGTGCCAGTAGCCCTCGGGGTTCCACTGAAGCTTTCTTT
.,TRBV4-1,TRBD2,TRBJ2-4,CASSQGLAGGRDIQYF,TGCGCCAGCAGCCAGGGACTAGCGGGGGGCCGGGACATTCAGTACTTC
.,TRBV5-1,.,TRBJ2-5,CASSLAGRTQETQYF,TGCGCCAGCAGCTTGGCCGGGCGGACACAAGAGACCCAGTACTTC
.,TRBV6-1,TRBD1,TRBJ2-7,CASRPTGISYEQYF,TGTGCCAGTCGCCCGACAGGGATATCCTACGAGCAGTACTTC
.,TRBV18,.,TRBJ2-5,CASSQETGRQETQYF,TGTGCCAGCTCACAGGAAACAGGGAGACAAGAGACCCAGTACTTC
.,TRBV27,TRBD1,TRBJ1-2,CASSSAPHRGGYGYTF,TGTGCCAGCAGTTCCGCACCTCACAGGGGTGGTTATGGCTACACCTTC
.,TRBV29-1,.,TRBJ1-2,CSVDGAPSYGYTF,TGCAGCGTTGATGGGGCTCCTAGCTATGGCTACACCTTC
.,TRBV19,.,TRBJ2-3,CASSIGEGTDTQYF,TGTGCCAGTAGTATTGGGGAGGGCACAGATACGCAGTATTTT
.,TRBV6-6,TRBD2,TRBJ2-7,CASSQEAGDSYEQYF,TGTGCCAGCAGTCAAGAGGCGGGGGATTCCTACGAGCAGTACTTC
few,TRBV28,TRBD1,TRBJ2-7,CASSPPGQRYEQYF,TGTGCCAGCAGCCCGCCGGGACAGAGATACGAGCAGTACTTC
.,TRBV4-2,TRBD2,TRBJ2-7,CASSHVGTGGSSYEQYF,TGTGCCAGCAGCCACGTGGGGACGGGAGGGAGCTCCTACGAGCAGTACTTC
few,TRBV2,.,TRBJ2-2,CASKRSYTGELFF,TGTGCCAGCAAGCGATCTTACACCGGGGAGCTGTTTTTT
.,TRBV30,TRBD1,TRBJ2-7,CAWSETGTVGNEQYF,TGTGCCTGGAGCGAGACCGGGACAGTGGGCAACGAGCAGTACTTC
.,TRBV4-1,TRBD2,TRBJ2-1,CASSLLAGGSSYNEQFF,TGCGCCAGCAGTCTTTTAGCGGGGGGAAGCTCCTACAATGAGCAGTTCTTC
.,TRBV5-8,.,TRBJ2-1,CASSFRGVSNEQFF,TGTGCCAGCAGCTTTAGGGGTGTATCCAATGAGCAGTTCTTC
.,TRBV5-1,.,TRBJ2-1,CASSLGAGVGNEQFF,TGCGCCAGCAGCTTGGGGGCAGGGGTTGGTAATGAGCAGTTCTTC
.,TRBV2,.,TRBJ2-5,CASSRQLRKYF,TGTGCCAGCAGCAGACAGTTACGCAAGTACTTC
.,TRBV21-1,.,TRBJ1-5,CASTNRTGCNQPQHF,TGTGCCAGCACCAATCGGACAGGCTGCAATCAGCCCCAGCATTTT
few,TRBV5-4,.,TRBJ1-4,CASSSTENEKLFF,TGTGCCAGCAGCTCGACAGAAAATGAAAAACTGTTTTTT
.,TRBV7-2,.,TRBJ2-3,CASSLLTRGTTDTQYF,TGTGCCAGCAGCTTACTAACACGGGGGACCACAGATACGCAGTATTTT
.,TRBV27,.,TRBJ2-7,CASSLPGAYEQYF,TGTGCCAGCAGTTTACCGGGGGCCTACGAGCAGTACTTC
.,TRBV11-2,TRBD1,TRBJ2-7,CASSIRTGGMTEQYF,TGTGCCAGCAGCATCCGGACAGGGGGAATGACCGAGCAGTACTTC
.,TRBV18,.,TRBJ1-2,CASSTVSGGAYGYTF,TGTGCCAGCTCAACGGTCTCTGGGGGCGCCTATGGCTACACCTTC
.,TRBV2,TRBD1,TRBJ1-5,CASSLDRSNQPQHF,TGTGCCAGCAGCTTGGACAGGAGCAATCAGCCCCAGCATTTT
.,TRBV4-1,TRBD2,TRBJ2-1,CASSRGLANSYNEQFF,TGCGCCAGCAGCCGGGGACTAGCGAACTCCTACAATGAGCAGTTCTTC
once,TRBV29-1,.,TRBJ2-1,CSGGDRYEQFF,TGCAGCGGGGGGGACAGATATGAGCAGTTCTTC
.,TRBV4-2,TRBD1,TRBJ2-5,CASSQDWTGTRETQYF,TGTGCCAGCAGCCAAGATTGGACAGGGACTCGAGAGACCCAGTACTTC
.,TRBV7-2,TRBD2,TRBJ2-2,CASSLASGGATGELFF,TGTGCCAGCAGCTTAGCGAGCGGGGGGGCCACCGGGGAGCTGTTTTTT
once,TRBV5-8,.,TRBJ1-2,CASSLVGGVANYGYTF,TGTGCCAGCAGCTTGGTTGGAGGGGTTGCTAACTATGGCTACACCTTC
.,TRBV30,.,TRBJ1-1,CAWSLDGNSEAFF,TGTGCCTGGAGTCTGGACGGGAACTCAGAAGCTTTCTTT
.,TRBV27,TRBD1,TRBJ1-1,CASSPTGVKAFF,TGTGCCAGCAGTCCGACAGGGGTAAAAGCTTTCTTT
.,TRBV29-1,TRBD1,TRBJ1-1,CSVVTGEAFF,TGCAGCGTTGTGACAGGGGAAGCTTTCTTT
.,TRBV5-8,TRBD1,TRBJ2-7,CASSRTGTGFYEQYF,TGTGCCAGCAGCAGGACCGGGACAGGGTTCTACGAGCAGTACTTC